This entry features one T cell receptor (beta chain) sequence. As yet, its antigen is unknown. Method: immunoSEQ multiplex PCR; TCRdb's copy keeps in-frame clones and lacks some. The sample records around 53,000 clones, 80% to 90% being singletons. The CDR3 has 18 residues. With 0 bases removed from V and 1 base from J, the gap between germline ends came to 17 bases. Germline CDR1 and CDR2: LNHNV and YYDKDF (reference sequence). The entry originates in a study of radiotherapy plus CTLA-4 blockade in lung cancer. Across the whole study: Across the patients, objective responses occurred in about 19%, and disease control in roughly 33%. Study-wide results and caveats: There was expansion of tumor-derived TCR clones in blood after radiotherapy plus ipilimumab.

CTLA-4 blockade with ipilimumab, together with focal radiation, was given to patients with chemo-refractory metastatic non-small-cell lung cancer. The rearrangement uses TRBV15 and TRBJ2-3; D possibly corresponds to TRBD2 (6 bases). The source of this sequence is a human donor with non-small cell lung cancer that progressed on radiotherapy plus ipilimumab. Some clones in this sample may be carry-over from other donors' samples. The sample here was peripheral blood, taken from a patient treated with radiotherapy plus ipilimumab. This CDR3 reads CATSRDTRGSGRTDTQYF. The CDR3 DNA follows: TGTGCCACCAGCAGAGATACCCGGGGTAGCGGACGCACAGATACGCAGTATTTT. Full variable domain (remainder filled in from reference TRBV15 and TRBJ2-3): DAMVIQNPRYQVTQFGKPVTLSCSQTLNHNVMYWYQQKSSQAPKLLFHYYDKDFNNEADTPDNFQSRRPNTSFCFLDIRSPGLGDTAMYLCATSRDTRGSGRTDTQYFGPGTRLTVL.